A selection of T cell receptor beta chains follows, all from one sample in a study of beta chain features in type 1 diabetes. The method was immunoSEQ multiplex PCR; TCRdb's version includes in-frame clones alone and lacks a portion of them. The data show about 650,000 clones, approximately 13% seen once. Sequenced input: naive CD4+ T cells from blood. The receptors were sampled from a man aged 25-45 years with type 1 diabetes. Each CDR3 is given with its conserved first and last residue. The D gene is left open where the match is weak. Only part of the rows carry a size: once, few, many, or a class if the clone is expanded.

clone_size | j_call | d_call | v_call | cdr3_aa | cdr3_nt
few | TRBJ2-5 | NA | TRBV5-4 | CASSPAAGVAETQYF | TGTGCCAGCAGCCCCGCTGCAGGGGTCGCAGAGACCCAGTACTTC
few | TRBJ2-1 | TRBD1 | TRBV4-2 | CASSQGGQGTYNEQFF | TGTGCCAGCAGCCAAGGGGGACAGGGGACCTACAATGAGCAGTTCTTC
few | TRBJ1-2 | NA | TRBV29-1 | CSDYGEANYGYTF | TGCAGCGACTACGGGGAGGCAAACTATGGCTACACCTTC
NA | TRBJ2-3 | NA | TRBV9 | CASSVGVSVQYHTDTQYF | TGTGCCAGCAGCGTAGGGGTCTCGGTCCAATACCACACAGATACGCAGTATTTT
few | TRBJ1-5 | NA | TRBV28 | CASSSAGVGQPQHF | TGTGCCAGCAGTTCGGCGGGGGTCGGTCAGCCCCAGCATTTT
few | TRBJ1-5 | NA | TRBV21-1 | CASTRQGVTLNQPQHF | TGTGCCAGCACTCGACAGGGAGTCACCCTAAATCAGCCCCAGCATTTT
few | TRBJ2-7 | NA | TRBV5-1 | CASSLAVGQKSSYEQYF | TGCGCCAGCAGCTTGGCCGTAGGACAGAAGAGTTCCTACGAGCAGTACTTC
few | TRBJ2-7 | NA | TRBV7-2 | CASSLGQVYEQYF | TGTGCCAGCAGCTTAGGACAGGTGTACGAGCAGTACTTC
few | TRBJ1-1 | NA | TRBV11-3 | CASSLVGGNTEAFF | TGTGCCAGCAGCTTAGTAGGGGGAAACACTGAAGCTTTCTTT
few | TRBJ1-4 | NA | TRBV9 | CASSRDATNEKLFF | TGTGCCAGCAGCCGAGATGCAACTAATGAAAAACTGTTTTTT
NA | TRBJ1-2 | NA | TRBV28 | CASNRAVRPYGYTF | TGTGCCAGCAACCGGGCGGTAAGGCCCTATGGCTACACCTTC
NA | TRBJ2-1 | NA | TRBV1 | CTSRRREEQFF | TGCACCAGCAGACGCAGGGAAGAGCAGTTCTTC
few | TRBJ1-2 | NA | TRBV4-3 | CASSQEGTTNYGYTF | TGCGCCAGCAGCCAAGAAGGGACAACTAACTATGGCTACACCTTC
few | TRBJ2-2 | NA | TRBV25-1 | CASSEYLGAANTGELFF | TGTGCCAGCAGTGAATACTTAGGCGCTGCGAACACCGGGGAGCTGTTTTTT
NA | TRBJ1-2 | TRBD1 | TRBV5-1 | CASSWGPEGAYGYTF | TGCGCCAGCAGCTGGGGTCCGGAGGGGGCCTATGGCTACACCTTC
few | TRBJ2-2 | NA | TRBV4-3 | CASSSWTGRGTGELFF | TGCGCCAGCAGCTCCTGGACAGGGAGGGGCACCGGGGAGCTGTTTTTT
few | TRBJ1-5 | NA | TRBV18 | CASSTEGRGGNQPQHF | TGTGCCAGCTCAACGGAGGGCAGGGGTGGTAATCAGCCCCAGCATTTT
few | TRBJ1-2 | NA | TRBV19 | CASSMMSSPSYGYTF | TGTGCCAGTAGTATGATGTCTTCCCCTTCCTATGGCTACACCTTC
few | TRBJ2-1 | NA | TRBV29-1 | CSVEDPSSPYNEQFF | TGCAGCGTTGAAGATCCCTCTAGCCCCTACAATGAGCAGTTCTTC
NA | TRBJ1-2 | TRBD1 | TRBV4-2 | CASSQEGQGAFANYGYTF | TGTGCCAGCAGCCAAGAGGGACAGGGGGCTTTCGCTAACTATGGCTACACCTTC
few | TRBJ2-1 | TRBD1 | TRBV5-1 | CASSFSGTGVIDEQFF | TGCGCCAGCAGCTTCTCCGGGACAGGGGTTATCGATGAGCAGTTCTTC
NA | TRBJ1-1 | NA | TRBV27 | CASSLEGSPRVAEAFF | TGTGCCAGCAGTTTGGAGGGGTCCCCCAGGGTGGCTGAAGCTTTCTTT
NA | TRBJ1-4 | NA | TRBV30 | CAWSGGRGEKLFF | TGTGCCTGGAGTGGTGGGCGCGGGGAAAAACTGTTTTTT
few | TRBJ2-7 | NA | TRBV10-3 | CAISESHRDYEQYF | TGTGCCATCAGTGAGTCTCATCGGGACTACGAGCAGTACTTC
few | TRBJ2-1 | NA | TRBV9 | CASSVSGSPSANEQFF | TGTGCCAGCAGCGTTAGCGGCTCCCCCTCTGCCAATGAGCAGTTCTTC
few | TRBJ1-5 | TRBD1 | TRBV7-6 | CASSFLGGTKPQHF | TGTGCCAGCAGCTTCCTAGGGGGCACGAAGCCCCAGCATTTT
few | TRBJ2-7 | NA | TRBV4-2 | CASSLRGDEQYF | TGTGCCAGCAGCCTACGAGGGGACGAGCAGTACTTC
few | TRBJ2-5 | TRBD1 | TRBV19 | CASSQDRDLETQYF | TGTGCCAGTAGCCAGGACAGGGACCTAGAGACCCAGTACTTC
few | TRBJ1-2 | NA | TRBV18 | CASSPPAGYYGYTF | TGTGCCAGCTCACCACCCGCAGGGTACTATGGCTACACCTTC
NA | TRBJ1-2 | TRBD1 | TRBV10-3 | CASSLTGNYGYTF | TGTGCCAGCAGTTTGACAGGGAACTATGGCTACACCTTC
few | TRBJ1-3 | NA | TRBV18 | CASSPQDRTSGNTIYF | TGTGCCAGCTCACCCCAGGACAGAACCTCTGGAAACACCATATATTTT
few | TRBJ2-1 | TRBD1 | TRBV19 | CASSIGLDRGREQFF | TGTGCCAGTAGTATTGGGCTGGACAGGGGACGTGAGCAGTTCTTC
few | TRBJ2-6 | NA | TRBV29-1 | CSGAEAGANVLTF | TGCAGCGGCGCGGAGGCTGGGGCCAACGTCCTGACTTTC
few | TRBJ1-1 | NA | TRBV14 | CASSPPGTFEAFF | TGTGCCAGCAGCCCTCCCGGGACGTTTGAAGCTTTCTTT
few | TRBJ1-5 | TRBD1 | TRBV2 | CASSLDRVRQPQHF | TGTGCCAGCAGTCTCGACAGGGTTCGTCAGCCCCAGCATTTT
NA | TRBJ2-7 | NA | TRBV6-1 | CASSEGHPWYGQYF | TGTGCCAGCAGTGAAGGGCACCCGTGGTACGGGCAGTACTTC
NA | TRBJ2-5 | NA | TRBV6-6 | CASSYSSRHNKETQYF | TGTGCCAGCAGTTACTCCAGCAGACACAATAAAGAGACCCAGTACTTC
few | TRBJ2-2 | NA | TRBV7-2 | CASSFYRGTNTGELFF | TGTGCCAGCAGCTTCTATCGGGGGACGAACACCGGGGAGCTGTTTTTT
few | TRBJ1-1 | NA | TRBV14 | CASRPVDGTEAFF | TGTGCCAGCAGGCCAGTTGACGGCACTGAAGCTTTCTTT
NA | TRBJ1-3 | NA | TRBV11-2 | CASSQLTDTIYF | TGTGCCAGCAGCCAGTTGACGGACACCATATATTTT
NA | TRBJ1-6 | TRBD1 | TRBV9 | CASSVDRGSSYNSPLHF | TGTGCCAGCAGCGTAGACAGGGGAAGCTCCTATAATTCACCCCTCCACTTT
NA | TRBJ2-2 | TRBD2 | TRBV28 | CASSISGGPPTGELFF | TGTGCCAGCAGTATTAGCGGGGGGCCTCCCACCGGGGAGCTGTTTTTT
NA | TRBJ1-2 | NA | TRBV7-2 | CASSLSVGGYTF | TGTGCCAGCAGCTTGAGTGTTGGTGGCTACACCTTC
NA | TRBJ1-1 | NA | TRBV7-2 | CASSLVRNTEAFF | TGTGCCAGCAGCTTAGTCAGGAACACTGAAGCTTTCTTT
few | TRBJ1-2 | TRBD1 | TRBV28 | CASREAQDRGFGYTF | TGTGCCAGCCGAGAGGCCCAGGACAGGGGGTTTGGCTACACCTTC
few | TRBJ2-5 | NA | TRBV2 | CASRGQTLETQYF | TGTGCCAGCAGGGGACAAACATTGGAGACCCAGTACTTC
few | TRBJ1-2 | NA | TRBV30 | CAWSYGIPYGYTF | TGTGCCTGGTCTTATGGGATCCCATATGGCTACACCTTC
NA | TRBJ2-1 | NA | TRBV5-1 | CASSRSTGLNEQFF | TGCGCCAGCAGCCGGTCGACAGGATTAAATGAGCAGTTCTTC
NA | TRBJ2-2 | TRBD1 | TRBV19 | CASSAGTGNTGELFF | TGTGCCAGTAGCGCCGGGACAGGGAACACCGGGGAGCTGTTTTTT
NA | TRBJ1-6 | NA | TRBV6-5 | CASTLGGHSPLHF | TGTGCCAGCACTCTTGGAGGGCATTCACCCCTCCACTTT
NA | TRBJ2-7 | NA | TRBV6-5 | CASSLQQGRGYEQYF | TGTGCCAGCAGTCTCCAACAGGGTAGAGGCTACGAGCAGTACTTC
NA | TRBJ1-1 | NA | TRBV29-1 | CSVGTVRNTEAFF | TGCAGCGTCGGAACCGTCAGGAACACTGAAGCTTTCTTT
few | TRBJ1-5 | NA | TRBV10-3 | CAISDGNQPQHF | TGTGCCATCAGTGACGGGAATCAGCCCCAGCATTTT
NA | TRBJ1-6 | NA | TRBV7-6 | CASSLARWGTYNSPLHF | TGTGCCAGCAGCTTAGCGCGGTGGGGGACCTATAATTCACCCCTCCACTTT
few | TRBJ2-7 | NA | TRBV6-5 | CASSYRRGEQYF | TGTGCCAGCAGTTACAGGAGAGGCGAGCAGTACTTC
few | TRBJ2-2 | NA | TRBV7-2 | CASSPANTGELFF | TGTGCCAGCAGCCCCGCGAACACCGGGGAGCTGTTTTTT
few | TRBJ2-1 | NA | TRBV7-2 | CASSPAGTYNEQFF | TGTGCCAGCAGTCCCGCCGGTACCTACAATGAGCAGTTCTTC
NA | TRBJ2-5 | NA | TRBV20-1 | CSAGPDSKYF | TGCAGCGCCGGCCCGGACAGCAAGTACTTC
NA | TRBJ1-3 | NA | TRBV7-3 | CASSLTGLSGNTIYF | TGTGCCAGCAGCTTAACAGGGTTATCAGGAAACACCATATATTTT
NA | TRBJ2-3 | NA | TRBV30 | CAWSEGLLTDTQYF | TGTGCCTGGAGCGAGGGTTTGCTAACAGATACGCAGTATTTT